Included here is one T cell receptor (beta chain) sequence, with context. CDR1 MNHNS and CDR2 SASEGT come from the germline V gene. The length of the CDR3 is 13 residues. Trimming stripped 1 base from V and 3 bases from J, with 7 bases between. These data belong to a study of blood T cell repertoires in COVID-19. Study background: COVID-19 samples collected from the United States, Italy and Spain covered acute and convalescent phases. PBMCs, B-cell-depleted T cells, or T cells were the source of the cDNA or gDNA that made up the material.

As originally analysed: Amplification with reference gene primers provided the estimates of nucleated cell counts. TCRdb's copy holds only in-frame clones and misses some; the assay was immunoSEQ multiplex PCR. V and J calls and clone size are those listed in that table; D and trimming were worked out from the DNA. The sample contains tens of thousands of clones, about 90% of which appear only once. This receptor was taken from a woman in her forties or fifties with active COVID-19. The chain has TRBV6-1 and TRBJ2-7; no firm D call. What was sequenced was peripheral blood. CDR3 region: CASSEVGIYEQYF. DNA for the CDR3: TGTGCCAGCAGTGAAGTCGGTATCTACGAGCAGTACTTC.